This TCR beta chain is from a study of CD8 T cells in ankylosing spondylitis. Study-wide findings and caveats: Disease-linked clones bore a CD8+ phenotype, appearing relatively rarely in peripheral blood. From matched ankylosing spondylitis synovial fluid, disease-linked clones were reportedly recovered at significantly enriched levels.

TCRdb itself ran the 5' RACE reads through MiXCR, one entry per CDR3 protein. Of 250,000 or so distinct CDR3 sequences in the sample, more than 20% were seen once. This CDR3 region has 13 residues. The V end lost 4 bases, the J end lost 9 bases, and 14 bases lay between the germline ends. CDR1 and CDR2 (germline): MGHRA, YSYEKL. This clonotype was detected many times. Antigen: not known. The sample taken for sequencing was blood, either unsorted or a sorted T cell fraction (not recorded which). The TCR sequence derives from a male donor with ankylosing spondylitis or in good health (not recorded which). J is TRBJ2-3 and V is TRBV4-1; maybe TRBD2 (6 bases). The CDR3 coding sequence is TGCGCCAGCAGCCTCCTGCCGGGGGAGACGCAGTATTTT. Residues: CASSLLPGETQYF.